There are a few counts of the clone carrying this TCR beta chain. The antigen remains undetermined. This CDR3 has 12 residues. Trimming pared 6 bases from V and 9 bases from J, leaving 12 bases between. CDR1 MNHEY and CDR2 SMNVEV come from the germline V gene (reference sequence). Data came from immunoSEQ multiplex PCR; TCRdb stores just in-frame clones and leaves some out. This sample carries 100,000 to 150,000 clones, about 88% of them seen once, and the ten largest clones take about 1.1%. This specimen belongs to a study of cytomegalovirus exposure and HLA in healthy donors. Study-wide results and caveats: Altogether, about 160 TCR beta chains were recorded as cytomegalovirus-associated. It was found in a later analysis that first-cohort TCR clusters tended to co-occur in the 90 to 150 validation repertoires.

Sequenced material: PBMCs. The source is a woman under 30 in good health and CMV-seronegative. The chain combines TRBV27 with TRBJ1-5, with D possibly matching TRBD1 (6 bases). Written as DNA, the CDR3 is TGTGCCAGCAGCCCCCCAGGGGCGCCCCAGCATTTT. It yields the protein CASSPPGAPQHF.